This TCR beta chain appears in the sequencing data of a study of neoadjuvant anti-PD-1 for oral cavity cancer. Trimming removed 4 bases from V and 10 bases from J; junction bases left unmatched: 8. CDR3 length: 13 residues. Per the germline V gene, CDR1 is SQVTM and CDR2 is ANQGSEA. Sample time point: after neoadjuvant nivolumab, at surgical resection. The repertoire was sequenced with immunoSEQ multiplex PCR; TCRdb's copy has only in-frame clones and lacks some. Of tens of thousands of clones listed, around a quarter are singletons. V gene TRBV29-1 combines with J gene TRBJ2-1, with TRBD2 matching 9 bases. The material was tumor tissue, obtained after nivolumab (anti-PD-1) treatment. The TCR comes from a person aged 40 to 85 with oral cavity squamous cell carcinoma. The CDR3 region has the DNA TGCAGCGTTGTATTATTAGCGGGGGAGGAGCAGTTCTTC. It is translated as CSVVLLAGEEQFF.